This T cell receptor (beta chain) was sequenced during a study of blood T cell repertoires in COVID-19. As for the study in general: Sample material is recorded as cDNA or gDNA derived from T cells, B-cell-depleted T cells, or PBMCs.

Germline-derived CDR1 and CDR2 are SGHAT and FQNNGV. V was clipped by 5 bases and J by 5 bases, with 6 bases between them. This CDR3 contains 11 residues. Study processing details: It was from reference gene primer amplification that nucleated cell counts were estimated. Sequencing used immunoSEQ multiplex PCR; TCRdb keeps in-frame clones, though not all of them. The V and J calls and clone size were taken over from that table, and D and trimming were inferred from the DNA. The repertoire holds 200,000 to 250,000 clones, with around 84% as singletons. V and J are TRBV11-2 and TRBJ2-5; no clear D. This TCR came from a woman in her sixties who had recovered from COVID-19. The sequenced sample was peripheral blood. DNA for the CDR3: TGTGCCAGCAGCCCCTTGGAGACCCAGTACTTC. Protein sequence: CASSPLETQYF.